Listed below are T cell receptor beta chains from one sample, sequenced in a study of type 1 and type 2 diabetes patients. MiXCR, run by TCRdb on the multiplex PCR reads, gives a single entry per CDR3 protein. The sample yields about 250,000 distinct CDR3 sequences, more than 45% seen once. The source material was peripheral blood mononuclear cells (PBMCs). These TCRs come from a man between 18 and 35 years old with type 2 diabetes. The CDR3 runs from the conserved cysteine through the conserved F or W. Fields, in order: V gene, CDR3 length, clone size, D gene, J gene, CDR3 protein, CDR3 DNA. A D gene is named only where the DNA matches it firmly. Clone size is given for some rows only: seen once, a few or many times, or a class if the clone is expanded.

V gene: TRBV7-4; CDR3 length: 15; clone size: -; D gene: TRBD2; J gene: TRBJ2-7; CDR3 protein: CASSLVSGGSYEQYF; CDR3 DNA: TGTGCCAGCAGCTTAGTCTCGGGGGGCTCCTACGAGCAGTACTTC
V gene: TRBV7-2; CDR3 length: 16; clone size: -; D gene: TRBD2; J gene: TRBJ2-1; CDR3 protein: CASSLSAGGIYNEQFF; CDR3 DNA: TGTGCCAGCAGCTTGTCAGCGGGAGGAATATACAATGAGCAGTTCTTC
V gene: TRBV13; CDR3 length: 13; clone size: -; D gene: -; J gene: TRBJ2-6; CDR3 protein: CASKALGANVLTF; CDR3 DNA: TGTGCCAGCAAAGCTTTGGGGGCCAACGTCCTGACTTTC
V gene: TRBV29-1; CDR3 length: 15; clone size: few; D gene: -; J gene: TRBJ2-2; CDR3 protein: CSVESSQKNTGELFF; CDR3 DNA: TGCAGCGTTGAATCTTCTCAGAAGAACACCGGGGAGCTGTTTTTT
V gene: TRBV30; CDR3 length: 12; clone size: few; D gene: TRBD1; J gene: TRBJ1-4; CDR3 protein: CAWRITGGKLFF; CDR3 DNA: TGTGCCTGGAGGATTACAGGGGGAAAACTGTTTTTT
V gene: TRBV12-3/TRBV12-4; CDR3 length: 14; clone size: -; D gene: -; J gene: TRBJ2-7; CDR3 protein: CASSSVLVRDEQYF; CDR3 DNA: TGTGCCAGCAGTTCGGTCCTAGTTAGAGACGAGCAGTACTTC
V gene: TRBV6-5; CDR3 length: 14; clone size: -; D gene: -; J gene: TRBJ1-1; CDR3 protein: CASSHPTENTEAFF; CDR3 DNA: TGTGCCAGCAGTCACCCTACAGAGAACACTGAAGCTTTCTTT
V gene: TRBV10-2; CDR3 length: 14; clone size: few; D gene: -; J gene: TRBJ2-7; CDR3 protein: CASSLGTGFYEQYF; CDR3 DNA: TGCGCCAGCAGTTTGGGGACGGGTTTCTACGAGCAGTACTTC
V gene: TRBV19; CDR3 length: 13; clone size: few; D gene: -; J gene: TRBJ2-2; CDR3 protein: CASSIPGTGELFF; CDR3 DNA: TGTGCCAGTAGTATACCGGGGACCGGGGAGCTGTTTTTT
V gene: TRBV7-6; CDR3 length: 14; clone size: many; D gene: -; J gene: TRBJ1-4; CDR3 protein: CASSLREANEKLFF; CDR3 DNA: TGTGCCAGCAGCTTAAGGGAGGCTAATGAAAAACTGTTTTTT
V gene: TRBV2; CDR3 length: 14; clone size: once; D gene: -; J gene: TRBJ2-3; CDR3 protein: CASSYVPDGDAQYF; CDR3 DNA: TGTGCCAGCAGTTACGTGCCGGACGGAGATGCGCAGTATTTT
V gene: TRBV19; CDR3 length: 15; clone size: -; D gene: -; J gene: TRBJ2-2; CDR3 protein: CASSIDEGLGGELFF; CDR3 DNA: TGTGCCAGTAGTATAGACGAGGGGTTGGGCGGGGAGCTGTTTTTT
V gene: TRBV7-3; CDR3 length: 14; clone size: few; D gene: -; J gene: TRBJ1-1; CDR3 protein: CASSPPVLNTEAFF; CDR3 DNA: TGTGCCAGCAGCCCTCCCGTATTGAACACTGAAGCTTTCTTT
V gene: TRBV7-2; CDR3 length: 15; clone size: -; D gene: -; J gene: TRBJ2-1; CDR3 protein: CASSLRTTSYNEQFF; CDR3 DNA: TGTGCCAGCAGCTTAAGGACAACCTCCTACAATGAGCAGTTCTTC
V gene: TRBV6-1; CDR3 length: 15; clone size: -; D gene: -; J gene: TRBJ2-7; CDR3 protein: CANSYGAGSSYEQYF; CDR3 DNA: TGTGCCAACAGTTATGGGGCGGGTTCCTCCTACGAGCAGTACTTC
V gene: TRBV12-3/TRBV12-4; CDR3 length: 13; clone size: few; D gene: -; J gene: TRBJ2-7; CDR3 protein: CASSYNTNYEQYF; CDR3 DNA: TGTGCCAGCAGCTATAACACTAACTACGAGCAGTACTTC
V gene: TRBV5-1; CDR3 length: 17; clone size: -; D gene: TRBD2; J gene: TRBJ2-1; CDR3 protein: CASSSRLAGGKYNEQFF; CDR3 DNA: TGCGCCAGCAGCTCCCGACTAGCGGGAGGCAAATACAATGAGCAGTTCTTC